These 2 T cell receptor beta chains came from one sample sequenced in a study of blood T cell repertoires in COVID-19. Libraries were prepared by immunoSEQ multiplex PCR; TCRdb keeps only in-frame clonotypes and omits some of them. The sample holds some 310,000 clones, about nine tenths seen once. The sample consisted of peripheral blood. These receptors originate from a man aged 50-60 years with active or convalescent COVID-19.

This chain joins TRBV18 and TRBJ1-3; 8 bases match TRBD1. V was clipped by 0 bases and J by 4 bases; unmatched bases: 2. From germline, CDR1 is KGHSH and CDR2 LQKENI. The CDR3 runs to 15 residues. As DNA, the CDR3 is TGTGCCAGCTCACCACCGACAGGGGAAGGAAACACCATATATTTT. It specifies CASSPPTGEGNTIYF.

The rearrangement joins TRBV30 to TRBJ1-1; 10 nucleotides align to TRBD1. V dropped 2 bases and J dropped 11; count of bases not matched to a gene: 8. Germline CDR1 and CDR2: GTSNPN and SVGIG (reference sequence). CDR3 length: 13 amino acids. CDR3 in amino acids: CAWSIRQGARAFF. The CDR3 coding sequence is TGTGCCTGGAGTATCCGACAGGGGGCACGGGCTTTCTTT.